Listed below are T cell receptor beta chains from one sample, sequenced in a study of cytomegalovirus exposure and HLA in healthy donors. The data were produced by immunoSEQ multiplex PCR, yet TCRdb's version contains in-frame clones alone and is incomplete. The sample carries hundreds of thousands of clones, under 80% recorded once. The sample was PBMCs. The receptors originated from a woman aged 30 to 39 in good health and CMV-seronegative. Each CDR3 is given with its conserved first and last residue. D genes are given only for firm matches. Clone size is given for some rows only: seen once, a few or many times, or a class if the clone is expanded.

TRBV9	-	-	TRBJ2-7	TGTGCCAGCAGCGTTCATTCGGGTCATTCCTACGAGCAGTACTTC	CASSVHSGHSYEQYF
TRBV18	-	-	TRBJ1-5	TGTGCCAGCTCAGAAGGACAGAGTAGCAATCAGCCCCAGCATTTT	CASSEGQSSNQPQHF
TRBV25-1	-	-	TRBJ1-2	TGTGCCAGCAGTGAATCGGCCCCAGGGCGCGGAGATGGCTACACCTTC	CASSESAPGRGDGYTF
TRBV19	TRBD1	-	TRBJ1-1	TGTGCCAGTAGTATAGTACCGGGACAGGGTACTGAAGCTTTCTTT	CASSIVPGQGTEAFF
TRBV6-6	-	-	TRBJ1-5	TGTGCCAGCAGTTACTCGAGGAAGGATCAACATTTT	CASSYSRKDQHF
TRBV2	-	-	TRBJ1-1	TGTGCCAGCAGCCAAAAACTCGAAGCTTTCTTT	CASSQKLEAFF
TRBV6-6	-	-	TRBJ1-1	TGTGCCAGCAGTTACTCCCAGGGTTTGACTGAAGCTTTCTTT	CASSYSQGLTEAFF
TRBV7-9	-	-	TRBJ2-7	TGTGCCAGCAGCCCCCCAAAGGGGATCTACGAGCAGTACTTC	CASSPPKGIYEQYF
TRBV6-6	-	few	TRBJ1-3	TGTGCCAGCAGCATACAGGGAAACACCATATATTTT	CASSIQGNTIYF
TRBV6-5	TRBD1	-	TRBJ1-2	TGTGCCAGCAGGCGAGAGGGGGCGGGGGGCTACACCTTC	CASRREGAGGYTF
TRBV27	TRBD2	-	TRBJ2-7	TGTGCCAGCAGTTCGAGCGGGAGGGTCTCCGAGCAGTACTTC	CASSSSGRVSEQYF
TRBV4-1	-	-	TRBJ2-5	TGCGCCAGCAGCCAACAGGGAATCCAAGAGACCCAGTACTTC	CASSQQGIQETQYF
TRBV30	TRBD2	-	TRBJ2-1	TGTGCCTGGAGGGGGGGGGAGTACAATGAGCAGTTCTTC	CAWRGGEYNEQFF
TRBV5-1	TRBD2	-	TRBJ2-1	TGCGCCAGCAGCTTGGGACTAGCTTCTTATCTCAATGAGCAGTTCTTC	CASSLGLASYLNEQFF
TRBV28	TRBD1	-	TRBJ1-2	TGTGCCAGCAGTTCGACAGGGAATCCCACCTTC	CASSSTGNPTF
TRBV5-1	TRBD1	-	TRBJ2-3	TGCGCCAGCAGGACCACAGGGGGAGATACGCAGTATTTT	CASRTTGGDTQYF
TRBV10-3	TRBD1	-	TRBJ2-1	TGTGCCATCAGCCCGGGACAGGGGTCCTACAATGAGCAGTTCTTC	CAISPGQGSYNEQFF
TRBV7-8	-	-	TRBJ2-2	TGTGCCAGCAGCTTAGCGGGAGTTAACACCGGGGAGCTGTTTTTT	CASSLAGVNTGELFF
TRBV5-1	-	-	TRBJ2-5	TGCGCCAGCAGCTTGGACGACCGGAGAGAGACCCAGTACTTC	CASSLDDRRETQYF
TRBV5-6	TRBD1	-	TRBJ1-2	TGTGCCAGCAGCTATGCAGGGGGCGGCTACACCTTC	CASSYAGGGYTF
TRBV6-1	TRBD1	-	TRBJ1-3	TGTGCCGCAGGGGGCGCAAGGTCTGGAAACACCATATATTTT	CAAGGARSGNTIYF
TRBV7-9	TRBD2	-	TRBJ2-1	TGTGCCAGCAGCTTCGGACTAGCGGGGAACACTCGGGATGAGCAGTTCTTC	CASSFGLAGNTRDEQFF
TRBV10-3	TRBD1	-	TRBJ1-3	TGTGCCGTTATCCGGGACAGGAGCTCTGGAAACACCATATATTTT	CAVIRDRSSGNTIYF
TRBV9	TRBD2	-	TRBJ2-2	TGTGCCAGCAGCGTAGTTATGGCGGGAGGGGTGGCCGGGGAGCTGTTTTTT	CASSVVMAGGVAGELFF
TRBV6-6	TRBD1	-	TRBJ2-2	TGTGCCAGCAGGACAGGGGACCTCACCGGGGAGCTGTTTTTT	CASRTGDLTGELFF
TRBV30	TRBD2	-	TRBJ2-7	TGTGCCTGGAGTCCCGGGACTAGCGGTTACGAGCAGTACTTC	CAWSPGTSGYEQYF
TRBV11-3	TRBD1	few	TRBJ1-3	TGTGCCAGCAGCCCCGGGACAGGGGACATCTCTGGAAACACCATATATTTT	CASSPGTGDISGNTIYF
TRBV7-8	TRBD1	-	TRBJ1-1	TGTGCCAGCAGCCGGGACAGAATCATGAACACTGAAGCTTTCTTT	CASSRDRIMNTEAFF
TRBV7-9	TRBD2	few	TRBJ2-5	TGTGCCATCAGCCCACCTTCGGGGGTCCAGCGGGGAAGTGAGACCCAGTACTTC	CAISPPSGVQRGSETQYF
TRBV2	-	-	TRBJ2-2	TGTGCCAGCGGGGGGAGGACCGGGGAGCTGTTTTTT	CASGGRTGELFF
TRBV30	-	-	TRBJ2-2	TGTGCCTGGCGACAGGTAGCGAACACCGGGGAGCTGTTTTTT	CAWRQVANTGELFF
TRBV6-5	TRBD2	-	TRBJ2-1	TGTGCCAGCAGTGTTGCGGGGGGTTACAATGAGCAGTTCTTC	CASSVAGGYNEQFF
TRBV6-5	-	-	TRBJ2-7	TGTGCCAGCAGGGGCGATTTCTACGAGCAGTACTTC	CASRGDFYEQYF
TRBV9	TRBD2	once	TRBJ2-7	TGTGCCAGCAGCCCGCGGGGGGATGCCTACGAGCAGTACTTC	CASSPRGDAYEQYF
TRBV18	-	-	TRBJ1-6	TGTGCCAGCTCACCCACTGGGGGGAGGACCTCCTATAATTCACCCCTCCACTTT	CASSPTGGRTSYNSPLHF
TRBV7-9	TRBD1	-	TRBJ1-5	TGTGCCAGCAGCCAGGGACAGGGGAGCAATCAGCCCCAGCATTTT	CASSQGQGSNQPQHF
TRBV25-1	TRBD1	-	TRBJ2-3	TGTGCCAGCAGTCCCAAAGGCAGGGGGACAGATACGCAGTATTTT	CASSPKGRGTDTQYF
TRBV5-4	-	few	TRBJ1-1	TGTGCCAGCAGACCGGATTTTGATCGGGTCCCTGAAGCTTTCTTT	CASRPDFDRVPEAFF
TRBV19	TRBD1	few	TRBJ1-5	TGTGCCAGTAGTCCGACAGGGGGCAATCAGCCCCAGCATTTT	CASSPTGGNQPQHF
TRBV5-5	TRBD1	-	TRBJ1-3	TGTGCCAGCAGCTTAACCCCGCCAGGGGGTTTCGACACCATATATTTT	CASSLTPPGGFDTIYF
TRBV7-6	TRBD2	-	TRBJ2-1	TGTGCCAGCAGCTTAACTAGCGGTAGGAATGAGCAGTTCTTC	CASSLTSGRNEQFF
TRBV4-1	TRBD1	-	TRBJ1-5	TGCGCCAGCAGCCAAGTAGGACAGGGGGGGAATCAGCCCCAGCATTTT	CASSQVGQGGNQPQHF
TRBV5-1	-	-	TRBJ1-2	TGCGCCAGCAGCTTGGCCGCTGTCTTAGACTATGGCTACACCTTC	CASSLAAVLDYGYTF
TRBV11-3	-	-	TRBJ2-7	TGTGCCAGCAGCTTAGGCCTATCTCGAGAGCAGTACTTC	CASSLGLSREQYF
TRBV7-9	-	-	TRBJ2-6	TGTGCCAGCAGCGGGCGAACAGGGGCCAACGTCCTGACTTTC	CASSGRTGANVLTF
TRBV9	-	-	TRBJ2-2	TGTGCCAGCAGCGTAGGTTGGACCCCGGCGGGGTGGGAGCTGTTTTTT	CASSVGWTPAGWELFF
TRBV4-2	-	few	TRBJ2-2	TGTGCCAGCAGCCAAGATCGGGTAAGGACTTCGGGCACCGGGGAGCTGTTTTTT	CASSQDRVRTSGTGELFF
TRBV6-6	TRBD1	-	TRBJ2-7	TGTGCCAGCAGTCAGGGACAGGGTCAAGGCGAGCAGTACTTC	CASSQGQGQGEQYF
TRBV19	-	-	TRBJ1-2	TGTGCCAGTAGTATCCGAGGCCCCCCTGGGAGTGGCTACACCTTC	CASSIRGPPGSGYTF
TRBV5-1	TRBD2	-	TRBJ2-2	TGCGCCAGCAGCCTCGGGGGACTAGCGCGCACCGGGGAGCTGTTTTTT	CASSLGGLARTGELFF
TRBV15	-	-	TRBJ2-1	TGTGCCACCAGGGACAGTACCTACAATGAGCAGTTCTTC	CATRDSTYNEQFF
TRBV6-1	-	-	TRBJ1-1	TGTGCCAGCAGTGAATTTTCGTCCCCTAGCCTGACGGAAGCTTTCTTT	CASSEFSSPSLTEAFF
TRBV14	-	once	TRBJ1-1	TGTGCCAGCAGCTTATTCAGGAACACTGAAGCTTTCTTT	CASSLFRNTEAFF
TRBV5-1	TRBD1	-	TRBJ1-1	TGCGCCAGCAGCCCACAGGGGGCCCTGCAGGAAGCTTTCTTT	CASSPQGALQEAFF
TRBV7-8	TRBD1	few	TRBJ1-6	TGTGCCAGCAGCCTACAGGGGGGTTCACCCCTCCACTTT	CASSLQGGSPLHF